This T cell receptor (beta chain) was captured in a study of T cell responses to AZD1222 COVID-19 vaccine. TCRdb keeps only in-frame clones here, not all; method: immunoSEQ multiplex PCR. This table has about 96,000 clones, approximately 90% appearing once. The length of the CDR3 is 15 residues. The germline CDR1 and CDR2 sequences are MDHEN and SYDVKM. Trimming cost V 6 bases and J 7 bases; bases outside gene matches: 13. Overall study results and limits: Scientists sampled the repertoires only once the peak T cell response had passed.

Remarks on this clone: Its cognate antigen is unknown.

This receptor was obtained from an adult in good health. The rearrangement uses TRBV28 and TRBJ2-7, with 9 bases fitting TRBD1. Sequences were derived from peripheral blood, sampled on day 0 of AZD1222 vaccination. CDR3 DNA sequence: TGTGCCAGCAGCGACTCCGGGACAGGGATGGGGGAGCAGTACTTC. Translation gives CASSDSGTGMGEQYF.